This entry features one T cell receptor (beta chain) sequence. The target antigen is unknown. Germline CDR1 LNHDA, CDR2 SQIVND (reference sequence). Trimming took 4 bases from V and 2 from J, leaving 11 bases between them. The CDR3 consists of 15 residues. The sample belongs to a study of T cell responses to AZD1222 COVID-19 vaccine. General study points: Samples come after the peak T cell response, not at day 14.

Generated by immunoSEQ multiplex PCR, the TCRdb table keeps only in-frame clones and is missing some. Of about 99,000 clones listed, about 90% are singletons. The chain links TRBV19 to TRBJ1-4, with a possible D match to TRBD1 (5 bases). Sequenced here: peripheral blood, sampled on day 0 of AZD1222 vaccination. The source of this sequence is an adult in good health. The CDR3 loop reads CASSTGPKTNEKLFF. The CDR3 nucleotides read TGTGCCAGTAGTACAGGGCCTAAGACTAATGAAAAACTGTTTTTT.